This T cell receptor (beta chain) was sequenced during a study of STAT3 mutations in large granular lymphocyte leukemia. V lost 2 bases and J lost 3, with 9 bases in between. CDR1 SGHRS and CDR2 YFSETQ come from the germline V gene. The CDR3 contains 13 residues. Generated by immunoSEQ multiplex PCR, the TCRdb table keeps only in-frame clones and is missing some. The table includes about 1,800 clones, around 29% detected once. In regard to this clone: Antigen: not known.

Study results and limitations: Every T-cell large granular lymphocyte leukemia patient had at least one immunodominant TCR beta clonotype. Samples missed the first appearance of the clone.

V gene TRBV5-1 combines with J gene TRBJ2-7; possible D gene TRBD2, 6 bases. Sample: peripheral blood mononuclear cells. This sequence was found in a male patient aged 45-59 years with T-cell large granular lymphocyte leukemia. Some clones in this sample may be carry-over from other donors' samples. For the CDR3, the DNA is TGCGCCAGCAGCTTTGGGACTCTCTACGAGCAGTACTTC. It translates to CASSFGTLYEQYF.